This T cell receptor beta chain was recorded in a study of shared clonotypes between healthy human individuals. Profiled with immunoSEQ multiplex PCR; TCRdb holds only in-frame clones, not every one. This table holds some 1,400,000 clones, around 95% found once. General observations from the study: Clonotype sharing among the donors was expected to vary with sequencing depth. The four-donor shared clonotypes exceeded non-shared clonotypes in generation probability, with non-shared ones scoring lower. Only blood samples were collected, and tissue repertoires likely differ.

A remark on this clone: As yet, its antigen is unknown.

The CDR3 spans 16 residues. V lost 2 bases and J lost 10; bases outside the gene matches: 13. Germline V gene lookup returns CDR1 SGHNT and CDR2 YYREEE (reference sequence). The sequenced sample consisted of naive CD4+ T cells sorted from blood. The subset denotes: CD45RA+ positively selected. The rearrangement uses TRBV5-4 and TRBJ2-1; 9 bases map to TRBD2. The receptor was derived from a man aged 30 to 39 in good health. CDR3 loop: CASSFDGASGKGEQFF. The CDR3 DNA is TGTGCCAGCAGCTTCGATGGGGCTAGCGGGAAGGGCGAGCAGTTCTTC.